Included here is one T cell receptor (beta chain) sequence, with context. The antigen is not known. Relative to the germline gene, one junction end is altered; a read error may explain this. Time point: patch test 2, 6 weeks after DPC sensitization. As for treatment: therapeutic diphenylcyclopropenone sensitization with weekly scalp DPC. The record originates from a study of human T cells and chemical hapten exposure. The wider study: Minor pooled library volume differences mainly drove per-sample TCR yield variation. General study points: The study found expanded TCRs formed significantly more large CDR3 similarity clusters than controls. Sensitization with DPC brought no change to TCRs above 1 in 1000 in frequency.

TCRdb ran MiXCR on the RACE reads and lists one entry per CDR3 protein. The top ten clones hold 1% to 1.5% of a sample with about 82,000 distinct CDR3 sequences, about 6.6% of them seen once. The clonotype comes from a woman aged 30 to 39 with alopecia areata. Some clones in this sample may be carry-over from other donors' samples. Sample: whole blood, taken in connection with sensitization to the hapten diphenylcyclopropenone (DPC).

The CDR3 sequence: CSSSLGPGTEAFF. As DNA, the CDR3 is TGTTCCAGCAGTCTGGGGCCCGGGACTGAAGCTTTCTTT. This chain links TRBV12-3 or TRBV12-4 with TRBJ1-1; weak D call: TRBD1 (5 bases). CDR3 length: 13 residues.